These T cell receptor beta chains were read from a single sample in a study of CD8 T cells in ankylosing spondylitis. TCRdb itself ran the 5' RACE reads through MiXCR, one entry per CDR3 protein. Counted here are approximately 400,000 distinct CDR3 sequences, about 24% occurring once; the ten biggest clones make up roughly 0.8%. Source material: blood, either unsorted or a sorted T cell fraction (not recorded which). The receptors were sampled from a male donor with ankylosing spondylitis. Each CDR3 is given with its conserved first and last residue. The D gene is left open where the match is weak. Rows may omit the clone size; those that give it use once, few, many or a size class.

CDR3 protein: CSASSLAPFTDTQYF; CDR3 DNA: TGCAGTGCTAGTAGCCTAGCCCCATTCACAGATACGCAGTATTTT; D gene: .; V gene: TRBV20-1; clone size: .; J gene: TRBJ2-3
CDR3 protein: CASSWSGTGGQNIQYF; CDR3 DNA: TGTGCCAGCAGTTGGTCCGGGACAGGGGGCCAAAACATTCAGTACTTC; D gene: TRBD1; V gene: TRBV6-5; clone size: few; J gene: TRBJ2-4
CDR3 protein: CASSWGLDTDTQYF; CDR3 DNA: TGCGCCAGCAGCTGGGGTCTAGACACAGATACGCAGTATTTT; D gene: .; V gene: TRBV5-1; clone size: few; J gene: TRBJ2-3
CDR3 protein: CASTPTLVAEAFF; CDR3 DNA: TGTGCCAGCACCCCCACCCTAGTCGCTGAAGCTTTCTTT; D gene: .; V gene: TRBV9; clone size: .; J gene: TRBJ1-1
CDR3 protein: CASSLGTNTEAFF; CDR3 DNA: TGCGCCAGCAGCTTGGGGACAAACACTGAAGCTTTCTTT; D gene: .; V gene: TRBV5-1; clone size: many; J gene: TRBJ1-1
CDR3 protein: CASLLGQGDGYTF; CDR3 DNA: TGTGCCAGCCTCCTGGGGCAGGGGGATGGCTACACCTTC; D gene: TRBD1; V gene: TRBV12-3/TRBV12-4; clone size: .; J gene: TRBJ1-2
CDR3 protein: CASSLRPGPTDTQYF; CDR3 DNA: TGTGCCAGCAGCCTCAGGCCGGGCCCCACAGATACGCAGTATTTT; D gene: .; V gene: TRBV3-1; clone size: few; J gene: TRBJ2-3
CDR3 protein: CSGRGHNMNTEAFF; CDR3 DNA: TGCAGCGGCCGGGGACATAATATGAACACTGAAGCTTTCTTT; D gene: .; V gene: TRBV29-1; clone size: .; J gene: TRBJ1-1
CDR3 protein: CASSADRGQETQYF; CDR3 DNA: TGTGCCAGCAGTGCTGACAGGGGTCAAGAGACCCAGTACTTC; D gene: TRBD1; V gene: TRBV2; clone size: many; J gene: TRBJ2-5
CDR3 protein: CASSLFRTRYNEQFF; CDR3 DNA: TGTGCCAGCAGCTTGTTCAGGACCCGTTACAATGAGCAGTTCTTC; D gene: .; V gene: TRBV5-6; clone size: .; J gene: TRBJ2-1
CDR3 protein: CASSVVKGSDGYTF; CDR3 DNA: TGTGCCAGCAGTGTGGTAAAGGGGTCGGATGGCTACACCTTC; D gene: .; V gene: TRBV6-1; clone size: .; J gene: TRBJ1-2
CDR3 protein: CAISVRDRDTEAFF; CDR3 DNA: TGTGCCATCAGTGTTCGGGACAGGGACACTGAAGCTTTCTTT; D gene: TRBD1; V gene: TRBV10-3; clone size: few; J gene: TRBJ1-1
CDR3 protein: CASSEAVEAFF; CDR3 DNA: TGTGCCAGCAGTGAAGCGGTGGAAGCTTTCTTT; D gene: .; V gene: TRBV6-1; clone size: .; J gene: TRBJ1-1